Below, 30 T cell receptor beta chains from the same sample are listed, as sequenced in a study of cytomegalovirus exposure and HLA in healthy donors. 13 Jbeta primers and 60 Vbeta primers were used for the PCR. The data were produced by immunoSEQ multiplex PCR, yet TCRdb's version contains in-frame clones alone and is incomplete. The table lists 180,000 or so clones, 65% to 90% of them singletons. The sample taken for sequencing was PBMCs. The receptors stem from a woman in her thirties in good health and CMV-seronegative.

The genes are TRBV10-1 and TRBJ2-7; 9 bases map to TRBD1. CDR1 WNHNN and CDR2 SYGVQD come from the germline V gene (reference sequence). The V segment lost 6 bases and the J segment 6 bases; nucleotides outside the gene matches: 9. The CDR3 runs 14 residues. The chain's CDR3 is CASSAGTGYGEQYF. The CDR3 DNA sequence: TGCGCCAGCAGCGCCGGGACAGGGTACGGCGAGCAGTACTTC.

This sequence joins TRBV29-1 and TRBJ2-2, with D perhaps matching TRBD1 (5 bases). V gave up 7 bases and J gave up 0 bases, with 6 bases separating them. This CDR3 is built from 12 residues. Germline CDR1 and CDR2: SQVTM and ANQGSEA. The CDR3 DNA follows: TGCAGCGGGGGCACGAACACCGGGGAGCTGTTTTTT. This codes for CSGGTNTGELFF.

This chain links TRBV5-6 with TRBJ2-3, with unresolved D. The germline V gene has CDR1 SGHDT and CDR2 YYEEEE. The CDR3 is 12 amino acids. V was shortened by 4 bases and J by 5 bases, with 8 bases between the two germline ends. CDR3 nucleotides: TGTGCCAGCAGCCTCTTTGTAGATACGCAGTATTTT. Its translation is CASSLFVDTQYF. Together with reference TRBV5-6 and TRBJ2-3, the CDR3 gives the full variable domain: DAGVTQSPTHLIKTRGQQVTLRCSPKSGHDTVSWYQQALGQGPQFIFQYYEEEERQRGNFPDRFSGHQFPNYSSELNVNALLLGDSALYLCASSLFVDTQYFGPGTRLTVL.

This clone came up a few times. In nucleotides, the CDR3 is TGTGCCAGCAGCTTAGTTGGGACAGTGAACACTGAAGCTTTCTTT. Translation gives CASSLVGTVNTEAFF. J is TRBJ1-1 and V is TRBV7-9, with 7 positions matching TRBD1. The V segment lost 1 base and the J segment 0 bases; nucleotides outside the gene matches: 2. Germline V CDR1 and CDR2: SEHNR, FQNEAQ (reference sequence). There are 15 residues in the CDR3.

The chain links TRBV6-1 to TRBJ2-1; TRBD2 might be the D (7 bases). The CDR3 loop spans 15 amino acids. V shed 1 base and J shed 7 bases, with 14 bases lying between them. Germline V gene sequence: CDR1 MNHNS, CDR2 SASEGT. The CDR3 spells CASSEGWGGRNEQFF. The CDR3 coding sequence is TGTGCCAGCAGTGAAGGGTGGGGGGGCAGAAATGAGCAGTTCTTC.

The CDR3 DNA is TGCAGCGTTGGGACTGGGAATGGCTACACCTTC. The encoded protein is CSVGTGNGYTF. The chain carries TRBV29-1 and TRBJ1-2; D uncertain. V was cut by 4 bases and J by 6 bases, with 9 bases left in between. Looked up from germline, CDR1 is SQVTM and CDR2 is ANQGSEA. The CDR3 consists of 11 residues.

The CDR3 protein is CASSLRVSGAYSYEQYF. CDR3 bases: TGTGCCAGCAGTTTAAGGGTGAGCGGGGCTTACTCCTACGAGCAGTACTTC. The rearrangement uses TRBV27 and TRBJ2-7, with 7 bases fitting TRBD2. The CDR3 is 17 amino acids. Germline V gives CDR1 MNHEY, CDR2 SMNVEV (reference sequence). Trimming cost V 2 bases and J 0 bases; bases outside gene matches: 10.

The chain recombines TRBV4-1 with TRBJ2-7; TRBD2 agrees at 12 bases. J lost 3 bases, V lost 0 bases, and 0 bases had no gene match. CDR1 and CDR2 from the germline V gene are MGHRA and YSYEKL. The CDR3 runs 15 residues. CDR3 amino acids: CASSQEGLAGYEQYF. CDR3 nucleotide sequence: TGCGCCAGCAGCCAAGAGGGACTAGCGGGCTACGAGCAGTACTTC.

In this sample, this clone turned up a few times. The chain links TRBV2 to TRBJ2-7, with D possibly being TRBD2 (6 bases). In germline, CDR1 is SNHLY, CDR2 FYNNEI. CDR3 length: 14 amino acids. V lost 4 bases and J lost 3, with 13 bases in between. The CDR3 DNA follows: TGTGCCAGCAGTGCAGGGAGGCAGAACTACGAGCAGTACTTC. The encoded protein is CASSAGRQNYEQYF.

V is TRBV6-1 and J is TRBJ2-7, with 7 bases lining up with TRBD1. This CDR3 spans 15 amino acids. Germline V gene sequence: CDR1 MNHNS, CDR2 SASEGT. V was pared by 1 base and J by 4 bases, with 7 bases of the junction left unmatched. The CDR3 region is CASSEGQGALYEQYF. The CDR3, as DNA: TGTGCCAGCAGTGAAGGACAGGGAGCCTTATACGAGCAGTACTTC.

This sequence joins TRBV29-1 and TRBJ1-2; D uncertain. This CDR3 spans 8 amino acids. Per germline, CDR1 SQVTM and CDR2 ANQGSEA. Trimming removed 4 bases from V and 12 bases from J, with 6 bases in between. The CDR3 DNA is TGCAGCGTTGGAGGGCACACCTTC. Protein sequence: CSVGGHTF.

This clone was recorded once. V gene TRBV5-1 combines with J gene TRBJ1-1; 7 bases are shared with TRBD1. Germline CDR1 is SGHRS and CDR2 is YFSETQ. The CDR3 is 13 residues long. V was clipped by 4 bases and J by 4 bases; unmatched bases: 4. CDR3 sequence: CASSATGTTEAFF. The CDR3 DNA sequence: TGCGCCAGCAGCGCGACAGGGACCACTGAAGCTTTCTTT.

The chain employs TRBV11-2 and TRBJ2-7; D possibly corresponds to TRBD2 (6 bases). CDR3 length equals 11 residues. Germline CDR1 reads SGHAT; CDR2 reads FQNNGV. Trimming pared 8 bases from V and 4 bases from J, leaving 9 bases between. The CDR3 nucleotides are TGTGCCAGCGGGAGGCGGTACGAGCAGTACTTC. Amino acids: CASGRRYEQYF.

The chain recombines TRBV7-2 with TRBJ2-7; TRBD2 agrees at 8 bases. This CDR3 has 14 residues. Germline V gene data show CDR1 as SGHTA and CDR2 as FQGNSA. J gave up 3 bases and V 5 bases, and 6 bases lay outside the gene matches. CDR3 in DNA: TGTGCCAGCAGCAAGGGACTAGAGGTCTACGAGCAGTACTTC. Translated, it gives CASSKGLEVYEQYF.

The chain combines TRBV6-6 with TRBJ1-2, with TRBD1 matching 9 bases. The CDR3 has 14 amino acids. The V gene's germline CDR1 is MNHNY and CDR2 SVGAGI (reference sequence). J gave up 5 bases and V 4 bases, and 5 bases lay outside the gene matches. The DNA for the CDR3 is TGTGCCAGCAGTTCCCCAGGGACAGGGTATGGCTACACCTTC. Protein: CASSSPGTGYGYTF.

The DNA of the CDR3 is TGCGCCAGCAGCCAGGTCGGATCGGGCAGGGTCGGAGAGACCCAGTACTTC. Amino acid sequence: CASSQVGSGRVGETQYF. The chain links TRBV4-1 to TRBJ2-5, with D possibly being TRBD1 (5 bases). Germline V gene sequence: CDR1 MGHRA, CDR2 YSYEKL. The CDR3 is 17 residues long. Trimming cost V 3 bases and J 4 bases, with 21 bases left between them.

The genes are TRBV6-1 and TRBJ2-7, with a possible D match to TRBD2 (7 bases). This CDR3 has 17 residues. CDR1 and CDR2 from the germline V gene are MNHNS and SASEGT. With 1 base removed from V and 0 bases from J, the gap between germline ends came to 16 bases. CDR3 residues: CASSEVLGGGLSYEQYF. The CDR3, as DNA: TGTGCCAGCAGTGAAGTGCTAGGCGGGGGCCTCTCCTACGAGCAGTACTTC.

CDR3 DNA: TGTGCCAGCAGCCCTCCCGGGACAGGGGGCGGGAACACTGAAGCTTTCTTT. Translation: CASSPPGTGGGNTEAFF. V usage is TRBV5-4 and J usage is TRBJ1-1, with TRBD1 matching over 12 bases. Trimming removed 4 bases from V and 1 base from J; junction bases left unmatched: 8. CDR1 and CDR2 from the germline V gene are SGHNT and YYREEE (reference sequence). CDR3 size: 17 residues.

This chain uses TRBV18 with TRBJ2-7, with 8 bases that match TRBD1. After removal of 3 bases from V and 0 bases from J, the junction contained 7 bases not matched to a gene. The germline gives CDR1 KGHSH, CDR2 LQKENI. This CDR3 has 16 amino acids. The CDR3 loop reads CASSPRQGSNSYEQYF. Here the CDR3 DNA reads TGTGCCAGCTCACCCCGACAGGGGTCGAACTCCTACGAGCAGTACTTC.

The genes are TRBV7-8 and TRBJ1-1, with D possibly TRBD1 on 6 matching bases. Germline V lookup: CDR1 SGHVS, CDR2 FQNEAQ. Trimming cost V 5 bases and J 6 bases, with 16 bases left between them. The CDR3 totals 14 residues. The CDR3 region is CASSLLGKGAEAFF. CDR3 DNA: TGTGCCAGCAGCCTCCTCGGGAAGGGGGCTGAAGCTTTCTTT.

The V gene is TRBV27, the J gene TRBJ2-1, with a tentative D call TRBD1 (5 bases). This CDR3 region has 14 residues. From germline, CDR1 is MNHEY and CDR2 SMNVEV (reference sequence). V was cut by 8 bases and J by 3 bases, with 14 bases left in between. The DNA of the CDR3 is TGTGCCAGCCAACCGGCAGGGTTCTACAATGAGCAGTTCTTC. Translating it yields CASQPAGFYNEQFF.

The genes are TRBV7-6 and TRBJ2-3, with 7 bases aligning to TRBD1. The germline gives CDR1 SGHVS, CDR2 FNYEAQ. The ends lost 5 bases at V and 2 bases at J; junction bases unmatched: 7. The CDR3 contains 15 residues. The CDR3 DNA follows: TGTGCCAGCAGCCTAACAGGGGTTGACACAGATACGCAGTATTTT. It specifies CASSLTGVDTDTQYF.

The rearrangement links TRBV5-1 to TRBJ2-1, with D tentatively TRBD2 (6 bases). The CDR3 is made up of 16 amino acids. The V gene's germline CDR1 is SGHRS and CDR2 YFSETQ. V lost 0 bases to trimming and J lost 4 bases, with 14 bases between them. The CDR3 protein is CASSLGGSGAYNEQFF. The CDR3 nucleotides read TGCGCCAGCAGCTTGGGGGGTAGCGGAGCTTACAATGAGCAGTTCTTC.

The chain uses TRBV2 and TRBJ2-7, with TRBD2 matching 9 bases. The V gene end was trimmed by 7 bases and the J gene end by 4 bases; junction bases not matched to a gene: 8. The CDR3 has 14 residues. Germline V CDR1 and CDR2: SNHLY, FYNNEI. The CDR3 loop reads CASKRASGNYEQYF. In nucleotides, the CDR3 is TGTGCCAGCAAGCGGGCTAGCGGGAATTACGAGCAGTACTTC.

The CDR3 bases are TGTGCCAGCTTACATTACAGTACTAGCACAGATACGCAGTATTTT. Its translation is CASLHYSTSTDTQYF. The rearrangement links TRBV28 to TRBJ2-3; no clear D. The length of the CDR3 is 15 residues. Looked up from germline, CDR1 is MDHEN and CDR2 is SYDVKM. The ends were cut back, 8 bases at V and 0 bases at J, with 15 bases in the middle.

This clone was picked up a small number of times. The CDR3 DNA sequence: TGTGCCAGTAGTTCACAGGCGAACACTGAAGCTTTCTTT. This codes for CASSSQANTEAFF. The chain couples TRBV19 to TRBJ1-1; a weak D match, TRBD1 (5 bases). This CDR3 has 13 residues. Germline values: CDR1 LNHDA, CDR2 SQIVND (reference sequence). Trimming stripped 5 bases from V and 1 base from J, with 8 bases between.

J is TRBJ2-7 and V is TRBV2; weak D call: TRBD2 (5 bases). The CDR3 has 13 amino acids. Trimming left V 7 bases short and J 5 bases short, with 15 bases between. Germline V gene sequence: CDR1 SNHLY, CDR2 FYNNEI. This CDR3 is CASKRGMGDEQYF. CDR3 sequence (DNA): TGTGCCAGCAAGCGAGGGATGGGTGACGAGCAGTACTTC. Full variable domain (outside the CDR3, taken from reference TRBV2 and TRBJ2-7): EPEVTQTPSHQVTQMGQEVILRCVPISNHLYFYWYRQILGQKVEFLVSFYNNEISEKSEIFDDQFSVERPDGSNFTLKIRSTKLEDSAMYFCASKRGMGDEQYFGPGTRLTVT.

The chain recombines TRBV27 with TRBJ2-1; D ambiguous. V lost 5 bases to trimming and J lost 8 bases, with 13 bases between them. The germline V gene has CDR1 MNHEY and CDR2 SMNVEV (reference sequence). The length of the CDR3 is 13 residues. CDR3 loop: CASSPRWQDEQFF. The CDR3 DNA reads as TGTGCCAGCAGTCCAAGGTGGCAGGATGAGCAGTTCTTC.

This chain connects TRBV5-4 to TRBJ2-7; tentatively, D is TRBD1 (6 bases). From germline, CDR1 is SGHNT and CDR2 YYREEE (reference sequence). V was shortened by 1 base and J by 7 bases, with 6 bases between the two germline ends. The CDR3 totals 11 residues. The CDR3 region is CASSLRGEQYF. The CDR3 region has the DNA TGTGCCAGCAGCTTGAGGGGGGAGCAGTACTTC. The variable domain in full, completed from reference TRBV5-4 and TRBJ2-7, reads ETGVTQSPTHLIKTRGQQVTLRCSSQSGHNTVSWYQQALGQGPQFIFQYYREEENGRGNFPPRFSGLQFPNYSSELNVNALELDDSALYLCASSLRGEQYFGPGTRLTVT.

J is TRBJ2-5 and V is TRBV5-6, with D possibly matching TRBD1 (6 bases). V was pared by 0 bases and J by 5 bases, with 14 bases between. The V gene's germline CDR1 is SGHDT and CDR2 YYEEEE. The CDR3 contains 15 residues. CDR3 region: CASSLASGGRETQYF. The DNA for the CDR3 is TGTGCCAGCAGCTTGGCCTCTGGGGGCCGGGAGACCCAGTACTTC.